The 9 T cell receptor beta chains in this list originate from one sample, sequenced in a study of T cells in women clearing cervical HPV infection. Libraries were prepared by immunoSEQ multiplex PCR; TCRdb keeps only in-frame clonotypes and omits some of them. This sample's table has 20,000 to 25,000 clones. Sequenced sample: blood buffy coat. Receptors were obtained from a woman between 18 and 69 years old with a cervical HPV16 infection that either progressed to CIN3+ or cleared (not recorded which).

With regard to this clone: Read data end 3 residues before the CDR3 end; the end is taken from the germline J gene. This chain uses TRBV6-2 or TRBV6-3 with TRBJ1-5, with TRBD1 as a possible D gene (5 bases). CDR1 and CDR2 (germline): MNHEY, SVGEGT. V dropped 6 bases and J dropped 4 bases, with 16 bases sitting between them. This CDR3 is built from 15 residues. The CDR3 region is CASRPGTGGNQPQHF. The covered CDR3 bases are TGTGCCAGCAGACCAGGGACCGGGGGTAATCAGCCC.

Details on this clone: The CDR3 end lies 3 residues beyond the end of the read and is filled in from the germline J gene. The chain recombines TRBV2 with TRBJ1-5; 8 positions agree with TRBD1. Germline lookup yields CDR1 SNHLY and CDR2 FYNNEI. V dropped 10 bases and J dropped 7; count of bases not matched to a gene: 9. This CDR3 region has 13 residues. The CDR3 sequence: CAIQTGDGQPQHF. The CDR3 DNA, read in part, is TGTGCCATCCAGACAGGGGACGGACAGCCC. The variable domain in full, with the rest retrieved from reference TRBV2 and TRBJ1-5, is EPEVTQTPSHQVTQMGQEVILRCVPISNHLYFYWYRQILGQKVEFLVSFYNNEISEKSEIFDDQFSVERPDGSNFTLKIRSTKLEDSAMYFCAIQTGDGQPQHFGDGTRLSIL.

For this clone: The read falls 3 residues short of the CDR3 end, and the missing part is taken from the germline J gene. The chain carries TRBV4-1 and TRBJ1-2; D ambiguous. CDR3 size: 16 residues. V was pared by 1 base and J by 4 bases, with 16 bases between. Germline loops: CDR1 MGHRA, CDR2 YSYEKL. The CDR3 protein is CASSQVRRLGRYGYTF. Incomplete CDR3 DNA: TGCGCCAGCAGCCAAGTCAGGCGTCTCGGTCGCTATGGC.

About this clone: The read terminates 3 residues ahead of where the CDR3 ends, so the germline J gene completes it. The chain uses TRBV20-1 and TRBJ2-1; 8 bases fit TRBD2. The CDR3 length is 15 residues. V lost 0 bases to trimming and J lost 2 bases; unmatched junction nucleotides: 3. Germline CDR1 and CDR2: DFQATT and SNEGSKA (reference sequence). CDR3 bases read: TGCAGTGCTAGAGAAAGCGGGAGCCCCTACAATGAG. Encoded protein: CSARESGSPYNE. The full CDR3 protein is CSARESGSPYNEQFF.

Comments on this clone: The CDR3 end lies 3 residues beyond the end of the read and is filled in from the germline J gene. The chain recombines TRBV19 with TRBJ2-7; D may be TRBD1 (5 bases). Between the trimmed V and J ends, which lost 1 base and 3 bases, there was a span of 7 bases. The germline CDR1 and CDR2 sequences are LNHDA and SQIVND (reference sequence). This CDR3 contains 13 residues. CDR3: CASSIAQGYEQYF. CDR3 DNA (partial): TGTGCCAGTAGTATAGCCCAGGGCTACGAG.

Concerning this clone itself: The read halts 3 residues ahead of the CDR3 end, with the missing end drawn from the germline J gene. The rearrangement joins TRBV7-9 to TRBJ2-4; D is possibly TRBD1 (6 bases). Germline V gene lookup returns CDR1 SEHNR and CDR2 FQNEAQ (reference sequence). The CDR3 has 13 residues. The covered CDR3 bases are TGTGCCAGCAGCTTGACAGGTAACTATGGT. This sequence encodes CASSLTGNYG. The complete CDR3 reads CASSLTGNYGQYF.

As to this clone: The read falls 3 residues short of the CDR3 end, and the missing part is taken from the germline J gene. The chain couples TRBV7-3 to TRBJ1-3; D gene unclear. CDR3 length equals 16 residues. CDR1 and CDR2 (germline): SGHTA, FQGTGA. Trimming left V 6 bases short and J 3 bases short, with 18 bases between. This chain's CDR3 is CASRPYRLGRGNTIYF. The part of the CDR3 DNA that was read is TGTGCCAGCAGACCTTACCGTCTCGGTCGTGGAAACACC.

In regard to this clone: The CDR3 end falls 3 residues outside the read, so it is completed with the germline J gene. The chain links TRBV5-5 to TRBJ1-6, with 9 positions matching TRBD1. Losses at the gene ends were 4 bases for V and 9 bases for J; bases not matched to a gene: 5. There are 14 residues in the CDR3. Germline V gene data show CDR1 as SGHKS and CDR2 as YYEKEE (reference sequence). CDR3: CASSRGQGGSPLHF. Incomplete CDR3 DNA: TGTGCCAGCAGCCGGGGACAGGGCGGTTCACCC. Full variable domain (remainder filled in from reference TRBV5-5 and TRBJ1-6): DAGVTQSPTHLIKTRGQQVTLRCSPISGHKSVSWYQQVLGQGPQFIFQYYEKEERGRGNFPDRFSARQFPNYSSELNVNALLLGDSALYLCASSRGQGGSPLHFGNGTRLTVT.

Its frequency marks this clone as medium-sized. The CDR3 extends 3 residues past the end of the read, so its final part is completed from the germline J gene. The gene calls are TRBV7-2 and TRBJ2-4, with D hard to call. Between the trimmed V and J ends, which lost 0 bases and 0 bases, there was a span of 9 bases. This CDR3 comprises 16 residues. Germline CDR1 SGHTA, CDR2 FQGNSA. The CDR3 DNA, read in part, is TGTGCCAGCAGCTTAGCCCCCGCGGTAGCCAAAAACATT. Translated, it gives CASSLAPAVAKNI. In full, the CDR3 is CASSLAPAVAKNIQYF.